The rows below give T cell receptor beta chains drawn from one sample of a study of T cells after yellow fever vaccination. TCRdb recomputed calls from the 5' RACE reads with MiXCR, one row per CDR3 protein. The sample lists 45,000 to 65,000 distinct CDR3 sequences; around 7% were seen once. The specimen comprised CD8+ T cells not binding an NS4B(214-222) dextramer, sorted from PBMCs, sampled approximately 47 days after the first yellow fever vaccination. The source is a man younger than 30 who received the YFV17D yellow fever vaccine. Each CDR3 is given with its conserved first and last residue. The D gene is left open where the match is weak. Clone size is given for some rows only: seen once, a few or many times, or a class if the clone is expanded.

v_call	clone_size	j_call	d_call	cdr3_aa	cdr3_nt
TRBV4-2	many	TRBJ2-5	.	CASSQGQGYQETQYF	TGTGCCAGCAGCCAAGGTCAGGGGTACCAAGAGACCCAGTACTTC
TRBV28	.	TRBJ1-2	.	CASSPYPSESVNYGYTF	TGTGCCAGCAGTCCCTACCCCTCAGAATCGGTGAACTATGGCTACACCTTC
TRBV10-3	many	TRBJ2-5	.	CAIRTSLDSQETQYF	TGTGCCATCAGAACGAGTCTGGACTCACAAGAGACCCAGTACTTC
TRBV4-1	many	TRBJ1-1	.	CASSPQGQFGNTEAFF	TGCGCCAGCAGCCCACAGGGTCAGTTCGGTAACACTGAAGCTTTCTTT
TRBV2	few	TRBJ2-1	TRBD1	CASSTQGQPSSYNEQFF	TGTGCCAGCAGTACACAGGGGCAACCCAGCTCCTACAATGAGCAGTTCTTC
TRBV24-1	large	TRBJ2-5	.	CATSDAGEGRETQYF	TGTGCCACCAGTGATGCAGGGGAGGGTCGGGAGACCCAGTACTTC
TRBV5-6	many	TRBJ2-7	.	CASSHLRGGYYEQYF	TGTGCCAGCAGCCACCTCAGGGGGGGGTACTACGAGCAGTACTTC
TRBV4-3	.	TRBJ1-2	TRBD1	CASSRDRAPESNYGYTF	TGCGCCAGCAGCCGGGACAGGGCCCCGGAAAGTAACTATGGCTACACCTTC
TRBV7-6	.	TRBJ2-5	.	CASSYELPWGHPTQETQYF	TGTGCCAGCAGCTACGAGCTCCCTTGGGGGCACCCGACTCAAGAGACCCAGTACTTC
TRBV29-1	many	TRBJ2-5	.	CSVDREAGETQYF	TGCAGCGTGGACCGGGAAGCAGGGGAGACCCAGTACTTC
TRBV4-1	many	TRBJ2-3	.	CASSSRPSTDTQYF	TGCGCCAGCAGCTCCCGCCCGAGTACAGATACGCAGTATTTT
TRBV27	many	TRBJ1-6	TRBD1	CASNPMTGGNSPLHF	TGTGCCAGCAACCCCATGACAGGGGGCAATTCACCCCTCCACTTT
TRBV27	many	TRBJ1-5	.	CASSLWYSRQPQHF	TGTGCCAGCAGTTTATGGTACAGTCGTCAGCCCCAGCATTTT
TRBV9	many	TRBJ2-3	.	CASSETGADTQYF	TGTGCCAGCAGCGAAACGGGGGCAGATACGCAGTATTTT
TRBV7-8	many	TRBJ2-1	.	CASSPLSGYNEQFF	TGTGCCAGCAGCCCCCTGTCTGGCTACAATGAGCAGTTCTTC
TRBV24-1	.	TRBJ2-3	TRBD2	CATAGTSGGSTDTQYF	TGTGCCACCGCAGGGACTAGCGGGGGGTCCACAGATACGCAGTATTTT
TRBV6-5	many	TRBJ2-3	.	CASSLGGASTDTQYF	TGTGCCAGCAGTTTAGGGGGGGCTAGCACAGATACGCAGTATTTT
TRBV5-1	many	TRBJ1-5	.	CASSLTGREDQPQHF	TGCGCCAGCAGCTTGACAGGGAGGGAGGATCAGCCCCAGCATTTT
TRBV7-8	medium-sized	TRBJ1-4	.	CASSFGEKLFF	TGTGCCAGCAGCTTTGGGGAAAAACTGTTTTTT
TRBV7-2	many	TRBJ2-2	.	CASSLSGELFF	TGTGCCAGCAGCTTAAGCGGGGAGCTGTTTTTT
TRBV4-1	.	TRBJ1-4	.	CASSPITTNEKLFF	TGCGCCAGCAGTCCTATCACAACTAATGAAAAACTGTTTTTT
TRBV12-3/TRBV12-4	many	TRBJ2-5	.	CASSSLSWGETQYF	TGTGCCAGCAGTTCCTTATCCTGGGGGGAGACCCAGTACTTC
TRBV7-8	.	TRBJ1-2	.	CASSFPPWTDYGYTF	TGTGCCAGCAGCTTTCCCCCGTGGACAGACTATGGCTACACCTTC
TRBV12-3/TRBV12-4	.	TRBJ2-7	.	CASSFGEGAYEQYF	TGTGCCAGCAGTTTTGGGGAGGGGGCCTACGAGCAGTACTTC
TRBV6-5	many	TRBJ2-1	.	CASTERGETDYNEQFF	TGTGCCAGCACCGAAAGGGGGGAGACTGACTACAATGAGCAGTTCTTC
TRBV13	few	TRBJ2-3	.	CASSLIRQITDTQYF	TGTGCCAGCAGCTTGATAAGACAGATCACAGATACGCAGTATTTT
TRBV19	.	TRBJ1-4	.	CASSPSGGGEKLFF	TGTGCCAGTAGCCCATCCGGGGGAGGAGAAAAACTGTTTTTT
TRBV28	many	TRBJ2-1	TRBD2	CASSFLELAGGTSYNEQFF	TGTGCCAGCAGTTTTTTGGAACTAGCGGGGGGAACGTCCTACAATGAGCAGTTCTTC
TRBV7-9	.	TRBJ1-2	.	CASSLREGRAYGYTF	TGTGCCAGCAGCTTACGAGAGGGAAGGGCCTATGGCTACACCTTC
TRBV5-4	many	TRBJ2-7	.	CASTPSDTGEQYF	TGTGCCAGCACCCCCTCGGACACCGGCGAGCAGTACTTC
TRBV2	many	TRBJ2-3	.	CASEFTDTQYF	TGTGCCAGCGAATTTACAGATACGCAGTATTTT
TRBV4-1	few	TRBJ2-1	TRBD1	CASSQAGGGEQFF	TGCGCCAGCAGCCAAGCAGGGGGTGGTGAGCAGTTCTTC
TRBV20-1	many	TRBJ2-1	.	CSARLGDYNEQFF	TGCAGTGCTAGACTAGGAGACTACAATGAGCAGTTCTTC
TRBV6-1	many	TRBJ2-2	.	CASSDDRSYSFTGELFF	TGTGCCAGCAGTGACGACCGGAGCTACTCGTTCACCGGGGAGCTGTTTTTT
TRBV29-1	.	TRBJ1-2	.	CSVVGGRDYGYTF	TGCAGCGTTGTCGGGGGGCGTGACTATGGCTACACCTTC
TRBV12-3/TRBV12-4	many	TRBJ2-5	.	CASTPPNGRRETQYF	TGTGCCAGCACCCCCCCGAATGGCCGGAGGGAGACCCAGTACTTC
TRBV4-3	many	TRBJ1-2	.	CASSQDSTGGNGYTF	TGCGCCAGCAGCCAAGATAGCACAGGAGGGAATGGCTACACCTTC
TRBV25-1	.	TRBJ2-1	.	CATGETKFF	TGTGCCACCGGAGAGACGAAGTTCTTC
TRBV20-1	.	TRBJ1-4	TRBD1	CSASKRDRVGWGARLFF	TGCAGTGCGTCGAAAAGGGACAGGGTTGGTTGGGGTGCAAGGCTGTTTTTT
TRBV6-5	.	TRBJ2-1	.	CASSYSMDRVDEQFF	TGTGCCAGCAGTTACTCGATGGACCGGGTGGATGAGCAGTTCTTC
TRBV24-1	few	TRBJ1-1	.	CATRTDTEAFF	TGTGCCACCAGAACAGACACTGAAGCTTTCTTT
TRBV10-3	many	TRBJ2-5	.	CAIWSGDPQETQYF	TGTGCCATCTGGTCAGGGGACCCTCAAGAGACCCAGTACTTC
TRBV12-3/TRBV12-4	.	TRBJ2-7	.	CASSFGTAYEQYF	TGTGCCAGCAGTTTCGGTACAGCCTACGAGCAGTACTTC
TRBV11-1	.	TRBJ2-1	.	CASSSPSIEQFF	TGTGCCAGCAGCTCCCCGAGTATTGAGCAGTTCTTC
TRBV7-9	.	TRBJ2-2	.	CASSLTSGELFF	TGTGCCAGCAGCTTGACATCCGGGGAGCTGTTTTTT
TRBV20-1	few	TRBJ1-5	.	CSAGEPQGTQPQHF	TGCAGTGCTGGAGAACCTCAGGGGACTCAGCCCCAGCATTTT
TRBV7-8	.	TRBJ2-7	.	CASSLLVYEQYF	TGTGCCAGCAGCTTATTAGTTTACGAGCAGTACTTC
TRBV6-5	few	TRBJ2-6	.	CASSYGQNSGANVLTF	TGTGCCAGCAGTTACGGCCAGAACTCTGGGGCCAACGTCCTGACTTTC
TRBV4-1	.	TRBJ2-1	.	CASRLAGYNEQFF	TGCGCCAGCAGATTGGCAGGGTACAATGAGCAGTTCTTC
TRBV7-9	many	TRBJ2-7	.	CASSYLGAEQYF	TGTGCCAGCAGCTATCTGGGGGCCGAGCAGTACTTC
TRBV9	many	TRBJ2-1	.	CASSVGKQEQFF	TGTGCCAGCAGCGTAGGGAAACAGGAGCAGTTCTTC
TRBV4-3	few	TRBJ2-1	.	CASSLRPPRPVMVEQFF	TGCGCCAGCAGCCTAAGACCGCCGCGCCCGGTGATGGTTGAGCAGTTCTTC
TRBV6-2/TRBV6-3	many	TRBJ2-1	.	CASSYPAGDYNEQFF	TGTGCCAGCAGTTACCCAGCCGGGGATTACAATGAGCAGTTCTTC